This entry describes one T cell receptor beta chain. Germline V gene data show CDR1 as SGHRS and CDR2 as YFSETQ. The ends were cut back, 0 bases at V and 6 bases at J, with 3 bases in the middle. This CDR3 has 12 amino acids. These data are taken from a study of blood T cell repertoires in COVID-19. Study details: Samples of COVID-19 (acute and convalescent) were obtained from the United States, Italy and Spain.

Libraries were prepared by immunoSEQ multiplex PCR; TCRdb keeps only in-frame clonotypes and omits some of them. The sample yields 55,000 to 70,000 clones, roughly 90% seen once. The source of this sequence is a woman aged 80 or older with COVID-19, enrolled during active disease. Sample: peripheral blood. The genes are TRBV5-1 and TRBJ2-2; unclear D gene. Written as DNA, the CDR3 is TGCGCCAGCAGCTTGGCCTCCGGGGAGCTGTTTTTT. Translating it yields CASSLASGELFF.